This T cell receptor beta chain was observed in a study of T cell responses to AZD1222 COVID-19 vaccine. Notes on the study in general: Across the whole spike, CD4 TCRs peaked at regions 160-218 and 743-854. Every sample of the repertoires postdated the peak T cell response.

Details on this clone: What it recognizes is unknown.

The CDR3 covers 15 residues. Germline values: CDR1 MRHNA, CDR2 SNTAGT. V gave up 6 bases and J gave up 5 bases; unmatched junction bases: 9. TCRdb keeps only in-frame clones here, not all; method: immunoSEQ multiplex PCR. In the table there are 84,000 or so clones, over 75% of which are singletons. The sequences come from peripheral blood, collected on day 0 of AZD1222 vaccination. V and J are TRBV6-4 and TRBJ2-2; 7 positions agree with TRBD2. The receptor was derived from an adult in good health. Here the CDR3 reads CASSPAAGVTGELFF. For the CDR3, the DNA is TGTGCCAGCAGCCCCGCTGCGGGAGTTACCGGGGAGCTGTTTTTT.